What follows are 32 T cell receptor beta chains derived from one specimen sequenced in a study of vaccination effects on CD4 cells after COVID-19. Sequenced by immunoSEQ multiplex PCR; TCRdb stores in-frame clones only, minus some. This repertoire shows 20,000 to 25,000 clones, 55% to 75% found once; its top ten account for around 10%. ViraFEST expansion of antigen-specific CD4+ T cells with viral peptide pools preceded sequencing. Following culture for under 12 days, CD4+ T cells were isolated. Nucleocapsid antibody tests were negative, and the vaccine recipients had no prior SARS-CoV-2 infection. These receptors' targets are unknown. The specimen comprised CD4+ T cells from PBMCs cultured with HCoV-NL63 spike peptides, sampled before COVID-19 vaccination. The receptors were gathered from a human donor who received a COVID-19 vaccine.

The V gene is TRBV29-1, the J gene TRBJ2-5; D remains ambiguous. The V and J ends lost 5 bases and 4 bases respectively, with 17 bases between them. The germline V gene has CDR1 SQVTM and CDR2 ANQGSEA. CDR3 length: 14 residues. The CDR3 region is CSVRNSLVGETQYF. DNA of the CDR3: TGCAGCGTTAGGAACAGTTTGGTGGGAGAGACCCAGTACTTC.

The chain has TRBV29-1 and TRBJ1-4; the match to TRBD1 covers 11 bases. V lost 6 bases and J lost 7; bases outside the gene matches: 4. The germline CDR1 and CDR2 sequences are SQVTM and ANQGSEA. The CDR3 has 13 residues. In DNA, the CDR3 is TGCAGCGTGGGCGGGACAGGGGGTGAAAAACTGTTTTTT. It specifies CSVGGTGGEKLFF. Drawing the rest from reference TRBV29-1 and TRBJ1-4, the complete variable domain is SAVISQKPSRDICQRGTSLTIQCQVDSQVTMMFWYRQQPGQSLTLIATANQGSEATYESGFVIDKFPISRPNLTFSTLTVSNMSPEDSSIYLCSVGGTGGEKLFFGSGTQLSVL.

The V call is TRBV19, the J call TRBJ1-2; the D gene is possibly TRBD1 (5 bases). CDR3 length equals 15 residues. Per the germline V gene, CDR1 is LNHDA and CDR2 is SQIVND (reference sequence). V was shortened by 6 bases and J by 8 bases, with 22 bases between the two germline ends. The CDR3: CASSPTSRGEGGYTF. The CDR3, as DNA: TGTGCCAGTAGCCCCACCTCGAGAGGGGAAGGCGGCTACACCTTC.

This chain joins TRBV5-1 and TRBJ2-1; TRBD2 agrees at 14 bases. The V segment lost 3 bases and the J segment 8 bases; nucleotides outside the gene matches: 7. CDR1 SGHRS and CDR2 YFSETQ come from the germline V gene. The CDR3 contains 16 residues. For the CDR3, the DNA is TGCGCCAGCAGCTCGGGGGGACTAGCGGGGGTCTATGAGCAGTTCTTC. Protein sequence: CASSSGGLAGVYEQFF. The full variable domain, completed using reference TRBV5-1 and TRBJ2-1, is KAGVTQTPRYLIKTRGQQVTLSCSPISGHRSVSWYQQTPGQGLQFLFEYFSETQRNKGNFPGRFSGRQFSNSRSEMNVSTLELGDSALYLCASSSGGLAGVYEQFFGPGTRLTVL.

This clone occurred a few times. The chain joins TRBV2 to TRBJ2-3, with D tentatively TRBD1 (6 bases). The CDR3 spans 15 residues. The germline V gene has CDR1 SNHLY and CDR2 FYNNEI. Trimming shortened V by 6 bases and J by 5 bases, and 18 bases separated the two germline ends. CDR3 loop: CASSNQGRSGDTQYF. DNA for the CDR3: TGTGCCAGCAGCAATCAGGGGCGGTCTGGAGATACGCAGTATTTT.

This clone was observed once. The CDR3 loop reads CASSPPFRVIEETQYF. The CDR3 DNA is TGTGCCAGCTCACCACCGTTCAGGGTTATTGAAGAGACCCAGTACTTC. The chain joins TRBV18 to TRBJ2-5; D perhaps matches TRBD1 (5 bases). Germline CDR1 is KGHSH and CDR2 is LQKENI. The CDR3 spans 16 residues. The germline V and J ends were trimmed by 0 bases and 3 bases, with 14 bases remaining between them.

This clone was counted between two and nine times. The V call is TRBV6-6, the J call TRBJ2-2; TRBD2 agrees at 8 bases. The CDR3 loop spans 16 amino acids. Germline CDR1 is MNHNY and CDR2 is SVGAGI (reference sequence). J was trimmed by 0 bases and V by 3 bases; bases with no gene match: 3. This CDR3 is CASSYWTSSNTGELFF. The CDR3 nucleotides are TGTGCCAGCAGTTATTGGACTAGCTCGAACACCGGGGAGCTGTTTTTT.

The chain employs TRBV19 and TRBJ2-1, with a tentative D call TRBD1 (5 bases). The germline V and J ends were trimmed by 1 base and 2 bases, with 9 bases remaining between them. The CDR3 has 15 amino acids. CDR1 is LNHDA, CDR2 SQIVND, per germline (reference sequence). The CDR3 loop reads CASSIGSRAYNEQFF. DNA for the CDR3: TGTGCCAGTAGTATAGGTAGCAGGGCCTACAATGAGCAGTTCTTC.

V gene TRBV6-5 combines with J gene TRBJ2-1, with TRBD2 matching 8 bases. The trim removed 6 bases at V and 3 bases at J, leaving 7 bases unmatched. Per germline, CDR1 MNHEY and CDR2 SVGAGI. This CDR3 contains 15 residues. The CDR3 loop is CASRPGSGGYNEQFF. Here the CDR3 DNA reads TGTGCCAGCAGGCCGGGGAGCGGGGGCTACAATGAGCAGTTCTTC.

This chain links TRBV15 with TRBJ2-7; unclear D gene. CDR3 length: 14 amino acids. In germline, CDR1 is LNHNV, CDR2 YYDKDF (reference sequence). Deletions cut 0 bases from V and 3 bases from J, with 9 bases between. The CDR3 sequence is CATSRDVVGYEQYF. The CDR3 DNA reads as TGTGCCACCAGCAGAGATGTAGTAGGCTACGAGCAGTACTTC. The variable domain in full, with the rest retrieved from reference TRBV15 and TRBJ2-7, is DAMVIQNPRYQVTQFGKPVTLSCSQTLNHNVMYWYQQKSSQAPKLLFHYYDKDFNNEADTPDNFQSRRPNTSFCFLDIRSPGLGDTAMYLCATSRDVVGYEQYFGPGTRLTVT.

V usage is TRBV12-3 or TRBV12-4 and J usage is TRBJ2-5; D is unresolved. CDR3 size: 12 residues. V lost 5 bases and J lost 1, with 5 bases in between. CDR3 coding DNA: TGTGCCAGCAGTACTATCCAAGAGACCCAGTACTTC. The encoded protein is CASSTIQETQYF.

The V and J genes are TRBV29-1 and TRBJ1-1, with D unclear. The CDR3 is 11 residues long. V was shortened by 4 bases and J by 1 base, with 4 bases between the two germline ends. CDR1 and CDR2 (germline): SQVTM, ANQGSEA. CDR3: CSVGQNTEAFF. CDR3 coding DNA: TGCAGCGTTGGTCAGAACACTGAAGCTTTCTTT.

The chain combines TRBV10-3 with TRBJ2-2; D is ambiguous. V was pared by 3 bases and J by 2 bases, with 10 bases between. The CDR3 runs 15 residues. Germline lookup yields CDR1 ENHRY and CDR2 SYGVKD. CDR3 bases: TGTGCCATCAGTGATCGGCTGAGAAACACCGGGGAGCTGTTTTTT. It yields the protein CAISDRLRNTGELFF.

This CDR3 is CASSLSSYEQYF. In nucleotides, the CDR3 is TGTGCCAGCAGCTTGAGCTCCTACGAGCAGTACTTC. The V gene is TRBV5-6, the J gene TRBJ2-7; D is unclear. Per the germline V gene, CDR1 is SGHDT and CDR2 is YYEEEE. Trimming took off 1 base at V and 0 bases at J, with 2 bases between the two ends. CDR3 length: 12 residues. The full variable domain, completed using reference TRBV5-6 and TRBJ2-7, is DAGVTQSPTHLIKTRGQQVTLRCSPKSGHDTVSWYQQALGQGPQFIFQYYEEEERQRGNFPDRFSGHQFPNYSSELNVNALLLGDSALYLCASSLSSYEQYFGPGTRLTVT.

The genes are TRBV4-2 and TRBJ2-1, with 7 positions matching TRBD2. The trim removed 4 bases at V and 0 bases at J, leaving 9 bases unmatched. The CDR3 spans 17 residues. CDR1 is LGHNA and CDR2 is YNFKEQ in the germline V gene. CDR3 loop: CASSPTTSASSYNEQFF. The DNA of the CDR3 is TGTGCCAGCAGCCCCACTACTAGCGCCAGCTCCTACAATGAGCAGTTCTTC.

The genes are TRBV19 and TRBJ1-5, with D unresolved. CDR1 and CDR2 (germline): LNHDA, SQIVND (reference sequence). This CDR3 contains 16 residues. Between the trimmed V and J ends, which lost 6 bases and 0 bases, there was a span of 15 bases. The CDR3 region has the DNA TGTGCCAGTAGAGGTCGGGATTACTATAGCAATCAGCCCCAGCATTTT. Encoded protein: CASRGRDYYSNQPQHF.

This chain links TRBV5-1 with TRBJ1-6, with 7 bases lining up with TRBD1. The CDR3 is 14 residues long. Germline-derived CDR1 and CDR2 are SGHRS and YFSETQ. J gave up 6 bases and V 3 bases, and 3 bases lay outside the gene matches. The CDR3 DNA sequence: TGCGCCAGCAGCTCGGGGGACAGTAATTCACCCCTCCACTTT. Translation gives CASSSGDSNSPLHF. Using reference TRBV5-1 and TRBJ1-6 for the parts outside the CDR3, the full variable domain is KAGVTQTPRYLIKTRGQQVTLSCSPISGHRSVSWYQQTPGQGLQFLFEYFSETQRNKGNFPGRFSGRQFSNSRSEMNVSTLELGDSALYLCASSSGDSNSPLHFGNGTRLTVT.

This clone was seen more than once but under ten times. The chain combines TRBV3-1 (or the pseudogene TRBV3-2) with TRBJ2-3, with 14 bases identical to TRBD2. The CDR3 has 15 amino acids. V shed 1 base and J 10 bases; nucleotides not matched to a gene: 4. Germline V gives CDR1 LGHDT, CDR2 YNNKEL (reference sequence). As DNA, the CDR3 is TGTGCCAGCAGCCAAGCGACTAGCGGGGGGGAGGCGCAGTATTTT. Its translation: CASSQATSGGEAQYF.

This clone was recorded only once. At one boundary the junction diverges from the germline segment, which might be a read error. V gene TRBV27 combines with J gene TRBJ1-2; weak D call: TRBD1 (6 bases). This CDR3 comprises 13 residues. Germline V gene sequence: CDR1 MNHEY, CDR2 SMNVEV (reference sequence). The CDR3 protein is CASSPWGGRGAFF. The CDR3 nucleotides are TGTGCCAGCAGTCCATGGGGAGGTAGGGGGGCTTTCTTC.

The chain carries TRBV5-4 and TRBJ2-3, with D maybe TRBD1 (5 bases). Trimming removed 1 base from V and 5 bases from J, with 17 bases in between. This CDR3 has 16 residues. The V gene's germline CDR1 is SGHNT and CDR2 YYREEE (reference sequence). DNA of the CDR3: TGTGCCAGCAGCTTGTTTGACAGCTTTGCCCGAGATACGCAGTATTTT. Amino acid sequence: CASSLFDSFARDTQYF.

This clone was picked up a small number of times. This chain links TRBV7-8 with TRBJ1-5, with D possibly being TRBD1 (6 bases). V lost 0 bases, J lost 4 bases, and 13 bases lay in between. This CDR3 is built from 16 residues. Germline-derived CDR1 and CDR2 are SGHVS and FQNEAQ. CDR3 bases: TGTGCCAGCAGCTTAGCGTGGCAGGGGTTAAATCAGCCCCAGCATTTT. As protein: CASSLAWQGLNQPQHF.

This chain links TRBV14 with TRBJ2-3; D call uncertain. This CDR3 comprises 18 residues. The germline gives CDR1 SGHDN, CDR2 FVKESK. Trimming took off 2 bases at V and 0 bases at J, with 18 bases between the two ends. This chain's CDR3 is CASSQTLLQLRSTDTQYF. The DNA for the CDR3 is TGTGCCAGCAGCCAAACCCTACTACAGCTACGGAGCACAGATACGCAGTATTTT.

The chain couples TRBV7-2 to TRBJ1-6, with TRBD1 identical over 9 bases. From germline, CDR1 is SGHTA and CDR2 FQGNSA. Unmatched junction bases numbered 3, after V lost 3 bases and J lost 9 bases. The CDR3 has 14 amino acids. The chain's CDR3 is CASSLGQGISPLHF. For the CDR3, the DNA is TGTGCCAGCAGCTTGGGACAGGGTATTTCACCCCTCCACTTT.

The chain carries TRBV5-6 and TRBJ2-7; a weak D match, TRBD1 (7 bases). CDR3 length: 14 amino acids. V lost 4 bases and J lost 3, with 14 bases in between. In germline, CDR1 is SGHDT, CDR2 YYEEEE. As DNA, the CDR3 is TGTGCCAGCAGCCCCGTCAGGGGGGTCTACGAGCAGTACTTC. Protein product: CASSPVRGVYEQYF. Combining the CDR3 with reference TRBV5-6 and TRBJ2-7 gives the whole variable domain DAGVTQSPTHLIKTRGQQVTLRCSPKSGHDTVSWYQQALGQGPQFIFQYYEEEERQRGNFPDRFSGHQFPNYSSELNVNALLLGDSALYLCASSPVRGVYEQYFGPGTRLTVT.

This clone was detected a few times. The chain links TRBV10-3 to TRBJ2-7; D tentatively fits TRBD1 or TRBD2 (7 bases each). The CDR3 loop spans 14 amino acids. With 8 bases removed from V and 2 bases from J, the gap between germline ends came to 16 bases. Germline CDR1 reads ENHRY; CDR2 reads SYGVKD. CDR3 bases: TGTGCCATCGGGGGGAGGGGGCTGACCTACGAGCAGTACTTC. This gives the protein CAIGGRGLTYEQYF.

In this sample, this clone turned up a few times. The V and J genes are TRBV11-2 and TRBJ1-4, with D possibly TRBD1 on 6 matching bases. In germline, CDR1 is SGHAT, CDR2 FQNNGV. Trimming stripped 4 bases from V and 0 bases from J, with 15 bases between. The CDR3 has 17 amino acids. Written as DNA, the CDR3 is TGTGCCAGCAGCTCCCTCAGGGGTCCTTCAACTAATGAAAAACTGTTTTTT. Residues: CASSSLRGPSTNEKLFF.

This chain uses TRBV30 with TRBJ1-2, with D possibly matching TRBD1 (6 bases). Trimming pared 4 bases from V and 8 bases from J, leaving 17 bases between. Germline CDR1 and CDR2: GTSNPN and SVGIG (reference sequence). This CDR3 has 13 residues. CDR3 loop: CAWKSPGARGYTF. CDR3 coding DNA: TGTGCCTGGAAGTCCCCAGGGGCGAGGGGCTACACCTTC.

This clone was seen just once. The chain couples TRBV19 to TRBJ2-7; D unresolved. Between the trimmed V and J ends, which lost 6 bases and 1 base, there was a span of 13 bases. This CDR3 region has 14 residues. CDR1 LNHDA and CDR2 SQIVND come from the germline V gene (reference sequence). The CDR3, as DNA: TGTGCCAGTAGATCCGGCTCGGAGTCCTACGAGCAGTACTTC. Translated, it gives CASRSGSESYEQYF.

The chain has TRBV4-2 and TRBJ2-5; 10 bases line up with TRBD2. The germline gives CDR1 LGHNA, CDR2 YNFKEQ. The CDR3 contains 16 residues. The V gene end was trimmed by 0 bases and the J gene end by 4 bases; junction bases not matched to a gene: 5. CDR3 in amino acids: CASSQDGASGRETQYF. The CDR3 DNA follows: TGTGCCAGCAGCCAAGATGGCGCTAGCGGGAGAGAGACCCAGTACTTC.

This clone has a handful of counts. This sequence joins TRBV2 and TRBJ1-3; tentatively, D is TRBD1 (5 bases). In germline, CDR1 is SNHLY, CDR2 FYNNEI. The length of the CDR3 is 16 residues. The V gene lost 2 bases and the J gene lost 0 bases, with 11 bases spanning the gap. CDR3 nucleotides: TGTGCCAGCAGTGAAATAGAGACAGCCTCTGGAAACACCATATATTTT. Amino acid sequence: CASSEIETASGNTIYF.

This clone showed up just a few times. V usage is TRBV4-1 and J usage is TRBJ2-2; TRBD1 agrees at 9 bases. V was pared by 4 bases and J by 5 bases, with 8 bases of the junction left unmatched. CDR1 is MGHRA, CDR2 YSYEKL, per germline. The CDR3 contains 16 residues. In DNA, the CDR3 is TGCGCCAGCAGCCCAGCCGGGACAGGGCGAACCGGGGAGCTGTTTTTT. It yields the protein CASSPAGTGRTGELFF.

This chain links TRBV13 with TRBJ1-2; D is perhaps TRBD1 (5 bases). CDR1 and CDR2 from the germline V gene are PRHDT and FYEKMQ (reference sequence). Trimming removed 5 bases from V and 4 bases from J, with 17 bases in between. CDR3 length: 15 amino acids. In DNA, the CDR3 is TGTGCCAGCAGCCCCCGCTTCCGGGGCCCCTATGGCTACACCTTC. Residues: CASSPRFRGPYGYTF.